Below are 26 T cell receptor beta chains sequenced from a single sample in a study of T cells in Graves' hyperthyroidism and ophthalmopathy. RNA transcripts yielded amplified TCR beta CDR3 regions. RT-PCR in the first round (using the HTBI primer set) targeted the TCR CDR3. Via MiXCR, TCRdb re-called the multiplex PCR reads, giving one row per CDR3 protein. The sample includes 300,000 to 450,000 distinct CDR3 sequences, about 15% seen only once; the top ten take approximately 10%. The specimen sequenced was blood. These receptor sequences come from a woman aged 60-75 years with Graves' hyperthyroidism.

The CDR3 loop is CASMSGRAYLGTQYF. In nucleotides, the CDR3 is TGTGCCAGCATGTCCGGGAGGGCATATTTGGGGACCCAGTACTTC. The V call is TRBV6-2 or TRBV6-3, the J call TRBJ2-5; 8 bases match TRBD2. Losses at the gene ends were 7 bases for V and 7 bases for J; bases not matched to a gene: 14. This CDR3 has 15 residues. The germline gives CDR1 MNHEY, CDR2 SVGEGT.

This clonotype has at least ten counts. This chain connects TRBV7-9 to TRBJ2-1; D gene ambiguous. This CDR3 region has 13 residues. Germline CDR1 is SEHNR and CDR2 is FQNEAQ (reference sequence). The ends were cut back, 0 bases at V and 9 bases at J, with 9 bases in the middle. CDR3 sequence: CASSLAWASEQFF. For the CDR3, the DNA is TGTGCCAGCAGCTTAGCCTGGGCGAGTGAGCAGTTCTTC.

This clonotype was observed at least ten times. This rearrangement joins TRBV14 to TRBJ2-3; TRBD2 might be the D (7 bases). Trimming shortened V by 7 bases and J by 0 bases, and 11 bases separated the two germline ends. Germline lookup yields CDR1 SGHDN and CDR2 FVKESK. The CDR3 runs to 14 residues. The CDR3 loop is CASKGGISTDTQYF. The CDR3 DNA reads TGTGCCAGCAAGGGGGGGATTAGCACAGATACGCAGTATTTT.

This clonotype was counted at least ten times. This chain links TRBV30 with TRBJ2-7, with TRBD1 identical over 7 bases. CDR3 length: 14 amino acids. Per germline, CDR1 GTSNPN and CDR2 SVGIG (reference sequence). Trimming at V came to 5 bases and at J to 0 bases, leaving 7 bases not matched to a gene. The CDR3, as DNA: TGTGCCTGGCAGGGGGTGCCCCGCTCCTACGAGCAGTACTTC. Translation: CAWQGVPRSYEQYF.

Concerning this clonotype: Since a much larger clone is just one base distant, this may be a read error. The gene calls are TRBV30 and TRBJ1-4; D unresolved. CDR3 length: 14 residues. The V and J ends lost 4 bases and 7 bases respectively, with 16 bases between them. Germline lookup yields CDR1 GTSNPN and CDR2 SVGIG (reference sequence). The CDR3 bases are TGTGCCTGGAATAGCGCCGCGCGTGGTGAAAAACTGTTTTTT. Translation: CAWNSAARGEKLFF.

This clonotype has ten or more counts. The chain carries TRBV7-2 and TRBJ2-3; 7 bases fit TRBD2. Per the germline V gene, CDR1 is SGHTA and CDR2 is FQGNSA. CDR3 size: 13 residues. V trimming: 8 bases; J trimming: 5 bases; junction bases outside the gene matches: 7. CDR3 sequence: CASGRALRDTQYF. The CDR3 DNA is TGTGCCAGCGGGAGGGCCTTAAGAGATACGCAGTATTTT.

The table lists this clonotype with many counts. The junction does not match germline at one end; this may be a read error. The chain employs TRBV20-1 and TRBJ1-5; no definite D call. The CDR3 spans 12 residues. Germline CDR1 and CDR2: DFQATT and SNEGSKA (reference sequence). This CDR3 is CSARGFLGPQHF. CDR3 nucleotides: TGCAGTGCCAGAGGGTTTTTAGGTCCCCAGCATTTT.

At least ten counts were recorded for this clonotype. The chain couples TRBV6-6 to TRBJ2-3, with D possibly matching TRBD2 (5 bases). Trimming stripped 2 bases from V and 6 bases from J, with 9 bases between. This CDR3 has 13 amino acids. The germline gives CDR1 MNHNY, CDR2 SVGAGI (reference sequence). CDR3 loop: CASSYNPGDTQYF. The DNA of the CDR3 is TGTGCCAGCAGTTACAACCCGGGGGATACGCAGTATTTT.

The chain employs TRBV20-1 and TRBJ2-7; 9 bases match TRBD2. V shed 0 bases and J 4 bases; nucleotides not matched to a gene: 7. This CDR3 region has 15 residues. Germline V gene sequence: CDR1 DFQATT, CDR2 SNEGSKA (reference sequence). As DNA, the CDR3 is TGCAGTGCTAGAGAACTCCTAGCGGGACTTTACGAGCAGTACTTC. This encodes CSARELLAGLYEQYF.

This clonotype was observed a handful of times. CDR3 amino acids: CSARDLRVPYNEQFF. In nucleotides, the CDR3 is TGCAGTGCTAGAGATTTGAGGGTACCCTACAATGAGCAGTTCTTC. V usage is TRBV20-1 and J usage is TRBJ2-1; TRBD2 is a possible D gene (5 bases). CDR3 length: 15 amino acids. The V and J ends lost 0 bases and 2 bases respectively, with 11 bases between them. Germline V CDR1 and CDR2: DFQATT, SNEGSKA (reference sequence).

This clonotype was counted at least ten times. This sequence joins TRBV27 and TRBJ2-1; D is undetermined. V was trimmed by 5 bases and J by 5 bases, leaving 10 bases between them. CDR1 is MNHEY and CDR2 is SMNVEV in the germline V gene (reference sequence). This CDR3 has 13 amino acids. CDR3 loop: CASSPDQDNEQFF. Written as DNA, the CDR3 is TGTGCCAGCAGTCCAGACCAGGACAATGAGCAGTTCTTC.

The sample holds many counts of this clonotype. V usage is TRBV28 and J usage is TRBJ1-5; TRBD1 might be the D (6 bases). The germline V gene has CDR1 MDHEN and CDR2 SYDVKM. Trimming left V 6 bases short and J 6 bases short, with 24 bases between. The CDR3 length is 17 residues. CDR3 loop: CASSRGRFRGLSQPQHF. In DNA, the CDR3 is TGTGCCAGCAGCCGGGGGCGGTTTAGGGGACTATCTCAGCCCCAGCATTTT.

CDR3 in DNA: TGTGCCACCCCGGGACAGGGGAACACTGAAGCTTTCTTT. Amino acid sequence: CATPGQGNTEAFF. The chain recombines TRBV7-9 with TRBJ1-1; TRBD1 aligns across 9 bases. The CDR3 contains 13 residues. Trimming cost V 10 bases and J 1 base; bases outside gene matches: 4. CDR1 and CDR2 from the germline V gene are SEHNR and FQNEAQ (reference sequence).

Only a few counts were recorded for this clonotype. The genes are TRBV19 and TRBJ2-2; D might be TRBD1 (6 bases). Between the trimmed V and J ends, which lost 5 bases and 0 bases, there was a span of 13 bases. CDR1 is LNHDA and CDR2 is SQIVND in the germline V gene (reference sequence). This CDR3 spans 16 amino acids. The CDR3 reads CASSPGHYANTGELFF. DNA for the CDR3: TGTGCCAGTAGTCCGGGACATTACGCGAACACCGGGGAGCTGTTTTTT.

In its sample, this clonotype was seen many times. V is TRBV2 and J is TRBJ2-4; no reliable D call. The germline CDR1 and CDR2 sequences are SNHLY and FYNNEI. V shed 3 bases and J shed 1 base, with 4 bases lying between them. This CDR3 has 13 amino acids. The CDR3 is CASSEDAKNIQYF. Written as DNA, the CDR3 is TGTGCCAGCAGTGAGGACGCCAAAAACATTCAGTACTTC.

The chain combines TRBV20-1 with TRBJ2-4; TRBD2 matches at 16 bases. The V and J ends lost 5 bases and 14 bases, in that order; junction bases with no gene match: 12. The V gene's germline CDR1 is DFQATT and CDR2 SNEGSKA (reference sequence). CDR3 size: 15 residues. In nucleotides, the CDR3 is TGCAGTGCTGGTCCGGGACTAGCGGGAGGGCCGGTGGAGTACTTC. Its translation: CSAGPGLAGGPVEYF.

V gene TRBV6-1 combines with J gene TRBJ1-5; TRBD1 is a possible D gene (6 bases). V was clipped by 7 bases and J by 3 bases, with 19 bases between them. Per germline, CDR1 MNHNS and CDR2 SASEGT. The CDR3 spans 16 residues. CDR3 in DNA: TGTGCCAGCACCCCATACAGGGAGGGGGTCAATCAGCCCCAGCATTTT. Protein: CASTPYREGVNQPQHF.

This clonotype turned up a few times. An end of the junction does not agree with germline; a read error may underlie this. The chain recombines TRBV9 with TRBJ2-1; the match to TRBD2 covers 8 bases. The length of the CDR3 is 14 residues. The V gene's germline CDR1 is SGDLS and CDR2 YYNGEE. For the CDR3, the DNA is TGTGCCTGCAGCCCGATAGCGGGATACAATGAGCAGTTCTTC. This sequence encodes CACSPIAGYNEQFF. The variable domain in full, with the rest retrieved from reference TRBV9 and TRBJ2-1, is DSGVTQTPKHLITATGQRVTLRCSPRSGDLSVYWYQQSLDQGLQFLIQYYNGEERAKGNILERFSAQQFPDLHSELNLSSLELGDSALYFCACSPIAGYNEQFFGPGTRLTVL.

This clonotype was found a few times. CDR3 residues: CASSLDPGGPSEQYF. The CDR3 coding sequence is TGTGCCAGCAGCTTAGACCCGGGGGGGCCAAGCGAGCAGTACTTC. This chain links TRBV11-2 with TRBJ2-7, with 8 bases matching TRBD2. Germline V gives CDR1 SGHAT, CDR2 FQNNGV. This CDR3 spans 15 amino acids. J gave up 6 bases and V 0 bases, and 7 bases lay outside the gene matches.

This chain connects TRBV28 to TRBJ1-4, with TRBD1 matching 11 bases. V shed 7 bases, J shed 6 bases, and the junction held 16 bases outside the gene matches. The CDR3 totals 18 residues. Per germline, CDR1 MDHEN and CDR2 SYDVKM. CDR3 amino acids: CASTDPGQGELVDEKLFF. CDR3 nucleotide sequence: TGTGCCAGCACCGACCCGGGACAGGGGGAGTTAGTGGATGAAAAACTGTTTTTT.

This clonotype came up a few times. The chain joins TRBV18 to TRBJ2-5, with D perhaps TRBD1 or TRBD2 (5 bases each). Germline CDR1 and CDR2: KGHSH and LQKENI. This CDR3 contains 14 residues. Trimming took off 2 bases at V and 4 bases at J, with 11 bases between the two ends. The CDR3 coding sequence is TGTGCCAGCTCACCAGGTTTTGGGGGAGAGACCCAGTACTTC. Translated: CASSPGFGGETQYF.

This clonotype was seen a handful of times. The CDR3: CASRGERAGNTIYF. CDR3 DNA: TGTGCCAGTAGGGGGGAGCGGGCTGGAAACACCATATATTTT. The chain uses TRBV19 and TRBJ1-3; a possible D gene is TRBD1 (5 bases). Germline V gene lookup returns CDR1 LNHDA and CDR2 SQIVND (reference sequence). The V and J ends lost 6 bases and 2 bases respectively, with 11 bases between them. The CDR3 sequence is 14 residues long.

This clonotype was detected a few times. The chain links TRBV4-1 to TRBJ1-4, with D unclear. V gave up 5 bases and J gave up 0 bases, with 16 bases separating them. The CDR3 has 17 amino acids. Per germline, CDR1 MGHRA and CDR2 YSYEKL. DNA of the CDR3: TGCGCCAGCAGCGTACGCTTGACGGGGTCAACTAATGAAAAACTGTTTTTT. Translating it yields CASSVRLTGSTNEKLFF.

This clonotype was found many times. V and J are TRBV2 and TRBJ2-2; D unclear. Between the trimmed V and J ends, which lost 2 bases and 4 bases, there was a span of 14 bases. The CDR3 extends over 16 amino acids. Germline loops: CDR1 SNHLY, CDR2 FYNNEI. This CDR3 is CASSERPASTTGELFF. DNA for the CDR3: TGTGCCAGCAGTGAACGGCCAGCGAGTACCACCGGGGAGCTGTTTTTT.

In regard to this clonotype: This may be a read error: a much more frequent sequence differs by one nucleotide. J is TRBJ2-4 and V is TRBV3-1; TRBD1 matches at 10 bases. CDR1 and CDR2 (germline): LGHDT, YNNKEL (reference sequence). The CDR3 runs to 14 residues. CDR3 DNA sequence: TGTGCCGGCAGCCCGGGACAGGGGTCAAACATTCAGTACTTC. Its translation is CAGSPGQGSNIQYF.

This clonotype has at least ten counts. V usage is TRBV24-1 and J usage is TRBJ2-1; D perhaps matches TRBD2 (6 bases). Trimming removed 3 bases at V and 2 bases at J, with 10 bases between. CDR1 and CDR2 from the germline V gene are KGHDR and SFDVKD. CDR3 size: 15 residues. The CDR3 nucleotides are TGTGCCACCAGTGATGCGGGACCCGCCTACAATGAGCAGTTCTTC. Translated: CATSDAGPAYNEQFF.